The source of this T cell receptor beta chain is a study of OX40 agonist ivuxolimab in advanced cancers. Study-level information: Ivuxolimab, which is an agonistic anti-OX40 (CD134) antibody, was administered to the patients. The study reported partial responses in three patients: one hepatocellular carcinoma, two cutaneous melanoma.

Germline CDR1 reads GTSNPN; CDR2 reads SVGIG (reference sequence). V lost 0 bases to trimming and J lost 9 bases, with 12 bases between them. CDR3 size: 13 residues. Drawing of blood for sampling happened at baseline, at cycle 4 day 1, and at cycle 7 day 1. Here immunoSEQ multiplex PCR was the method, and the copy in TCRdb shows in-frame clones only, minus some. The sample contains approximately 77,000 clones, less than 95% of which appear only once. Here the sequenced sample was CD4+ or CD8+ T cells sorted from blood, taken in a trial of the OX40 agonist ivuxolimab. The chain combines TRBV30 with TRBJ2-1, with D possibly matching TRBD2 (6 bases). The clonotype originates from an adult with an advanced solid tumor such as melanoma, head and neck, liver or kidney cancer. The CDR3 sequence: CAWSVSGQGEQFF. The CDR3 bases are TGTGCCTGGAGTGTAAGCGGGCAGGGTGAGCAGTTCTTC.